The T cell receptor beta chain described here comes from a study of T cells in Graves' hyperthyroidism and ophthalmopathy. The length of the CDR3 is 13 residues. CDR1 SNHLY and CDR2 FYNNEI come from the germline V gene. Trimming left V 5 bases short and J 3 bases short, with 11 bases between. Amplification of TCR beta CDR3 regions was performed using RNA transcripts as template. The TCR CDR3 first-round RT-PCR relied on the HTBI primer set. MiXCR, run by TCRdb on the multiplex PCR reads, gives a single entry per CDR3 protein. In the table there are about 500,000 distinct CDR3 sequences, roughly 17% of which are singletons. This clonotype was counted ten times or more.

This TCR came from a woman aged 18-29 years with Graves' hyperthyroidism. The sequenced material came from blood. The V gene is TRBV2, the J gene TRBJ2-7, with D unclear. Here the CDR3 reads CASSFSRHYEQYF. CDR3 in DNA: TGTGCCAGCAGTTTTTCTAGACACTACGAGCAGTACTTC.